A selection of T cell receptor beta chains follows, all from one sample in a study of response to subunit inactivated influenza vaccine. TCRdb called the RT-PCR reads again in MiXCR, with one record for every CDR3 protein. The sample includes about 520,000 distinct CDR3 sequences, roughly 23% of them seen just once. The input for sequencing was CD4+ T cells sorted from PBMCs, taken less than 6 days after vaccination. Receptors originate from a man aged 45-65 years who received an inactivated influenza vaccine. Each CDR3 is given without its conserved first and last residue. Some rows mark clone size as missing; the rest say once, few, many or name a class of expanded clone.

cdr3_aa: SVSGLAGAGELF
clone_size: few
v_call: TRBV29-1

cdr3_aa: AINRDGYNEQF
clone_size: .
v_call: TRBV10-3

cdr3_aa: ASSLLRATGLH
clone_size: .
v_call: TRBV7-9

cdr3_aa: ASSYRGSNQPQH
clone_size: .
v_call: TRBV12-3/TRBV12-4

cdr3_aa: ASSLFRDPGAGELF
clone_size: .
v_call: TRBV7-9

cdr3_aa: ASSQDGGAEF
clone_size: .
v_call: TRBV3-1

cdr3_aa: SAREASGRGGSYNEQF
clone_size: once
v_call: TRBV20-1

cdr3_aa: AISEMVSQETQY
clone_size: .
v_call: TRBV10-3

cdr3_aa: SAPKTSSGTEQY
clone_size: few
v_call: TRBV20-1

cdr3_aa: ASSRSSGDTQY
clone_size: few
v_call: TRBV11-2

cdr3_aa: ASSPSGFEQY
clone_size: many
v_call: TRBV6-2/TRBV6-3

cdr3_aa: SAKLVMNTEAF
clone_size: many
v_call: TRBV20-1